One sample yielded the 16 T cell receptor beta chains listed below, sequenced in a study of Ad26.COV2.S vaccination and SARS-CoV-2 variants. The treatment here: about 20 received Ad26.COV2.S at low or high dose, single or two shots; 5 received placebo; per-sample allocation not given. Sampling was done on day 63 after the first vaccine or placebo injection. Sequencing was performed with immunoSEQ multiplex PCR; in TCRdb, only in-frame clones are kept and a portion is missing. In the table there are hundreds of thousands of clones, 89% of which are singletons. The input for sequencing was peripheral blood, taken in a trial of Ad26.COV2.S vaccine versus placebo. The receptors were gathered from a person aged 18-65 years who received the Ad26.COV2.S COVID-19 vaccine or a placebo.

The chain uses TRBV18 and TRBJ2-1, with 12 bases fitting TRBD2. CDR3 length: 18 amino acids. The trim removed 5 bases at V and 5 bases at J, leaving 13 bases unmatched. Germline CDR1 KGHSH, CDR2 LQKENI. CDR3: CASSSTGMGLAGNNEQFF. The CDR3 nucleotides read TGTGCCAGCTCATCGACAGGCATGGGACTAGCGGGTAACAATGAGCAGTTCTTC.

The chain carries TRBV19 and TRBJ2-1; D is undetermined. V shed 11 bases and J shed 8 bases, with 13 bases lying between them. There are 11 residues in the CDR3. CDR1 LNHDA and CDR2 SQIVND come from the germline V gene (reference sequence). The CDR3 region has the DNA TGTGCCGCCTCAGACGTGGATGAGCAGTTCTTC. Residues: CAASDVDEQFF.

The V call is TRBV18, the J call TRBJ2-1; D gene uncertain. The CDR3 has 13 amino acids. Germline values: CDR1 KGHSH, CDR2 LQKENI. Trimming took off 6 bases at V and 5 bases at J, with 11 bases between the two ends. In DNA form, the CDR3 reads TGTGCCAGCTCCCCAAGCCAAGACAATGAGCAGTTCTTC. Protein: CASSPSQDNEQFF. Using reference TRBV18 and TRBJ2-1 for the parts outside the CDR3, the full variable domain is NAGVMQNPRHLVRRRGQEARLRCSPMKGHSHVYWYRQLPEEGLKFMVYLQKENIIDESGMPKERFSAEFPKEGPSILRIQQVVRGDSAAYFCASSPSQDNEQFFGPGTRLTVL.

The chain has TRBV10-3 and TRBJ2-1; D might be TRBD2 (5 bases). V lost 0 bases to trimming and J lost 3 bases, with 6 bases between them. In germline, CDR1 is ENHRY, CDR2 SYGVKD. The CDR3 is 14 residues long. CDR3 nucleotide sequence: TGTGCCATCAGTGAGTCGAGCGGCTACAATGAGCAGTTCTTC. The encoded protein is CAISESSGYNEQFF.

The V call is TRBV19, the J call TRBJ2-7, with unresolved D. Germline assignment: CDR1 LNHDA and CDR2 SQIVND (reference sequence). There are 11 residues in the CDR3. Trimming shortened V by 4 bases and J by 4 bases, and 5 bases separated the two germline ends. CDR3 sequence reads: CASSNMYEQYF. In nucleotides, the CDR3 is TGTGCCAGTAGTAACATGTACGAGCAGTACTTC.

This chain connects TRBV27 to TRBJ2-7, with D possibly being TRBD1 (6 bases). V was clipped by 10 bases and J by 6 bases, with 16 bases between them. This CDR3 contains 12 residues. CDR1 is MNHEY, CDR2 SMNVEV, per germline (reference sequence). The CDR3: CATRTGSFEQYF. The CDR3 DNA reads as TGTGCCACCAGAACAGGGTCTTTCGAGCAGTACTTC.

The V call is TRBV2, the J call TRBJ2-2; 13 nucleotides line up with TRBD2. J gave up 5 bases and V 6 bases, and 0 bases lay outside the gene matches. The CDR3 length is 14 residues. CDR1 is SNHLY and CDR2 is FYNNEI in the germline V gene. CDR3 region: CASRTSGGTGELFF. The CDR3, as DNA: TGTGCCAGCAGGACTAGCGGGGGGACCGGGGAGCTGTTTTTT.

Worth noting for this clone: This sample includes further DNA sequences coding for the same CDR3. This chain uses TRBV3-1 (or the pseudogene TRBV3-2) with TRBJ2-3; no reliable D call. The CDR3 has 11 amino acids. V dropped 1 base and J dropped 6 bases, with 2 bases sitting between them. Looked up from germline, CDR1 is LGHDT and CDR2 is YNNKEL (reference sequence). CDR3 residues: CASSQGDTQYF. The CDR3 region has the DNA TGTGCCAGCAGCCAAGGGGATACGCAGTATTTT.

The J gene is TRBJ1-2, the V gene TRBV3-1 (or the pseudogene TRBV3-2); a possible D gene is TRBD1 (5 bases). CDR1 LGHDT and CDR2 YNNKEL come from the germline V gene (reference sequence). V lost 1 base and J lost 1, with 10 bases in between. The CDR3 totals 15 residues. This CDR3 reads CASSQAEGYNYGYTF. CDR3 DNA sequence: TGTGCCAGCAGCCAAGCGGAGGGGTATAACTATGGCTACACCTTC.

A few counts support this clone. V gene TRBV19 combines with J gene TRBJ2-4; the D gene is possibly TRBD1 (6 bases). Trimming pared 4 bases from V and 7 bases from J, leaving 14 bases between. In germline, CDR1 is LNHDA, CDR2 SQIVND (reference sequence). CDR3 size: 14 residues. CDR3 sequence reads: CASSTQGFLNIQYF. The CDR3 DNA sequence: TGTGCCAGTAGTACCCAGGGGTTTTTGAACATTCAGTACTTC.

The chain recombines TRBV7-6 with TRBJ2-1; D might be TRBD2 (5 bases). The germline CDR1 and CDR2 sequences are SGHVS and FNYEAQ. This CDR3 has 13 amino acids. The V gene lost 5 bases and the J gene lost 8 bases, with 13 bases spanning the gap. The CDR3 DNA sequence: TGTGCCAGCAGCCCCGAGGGCCGGGATGAGCAGTTCTTC. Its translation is CASSPEGRDEQFF.

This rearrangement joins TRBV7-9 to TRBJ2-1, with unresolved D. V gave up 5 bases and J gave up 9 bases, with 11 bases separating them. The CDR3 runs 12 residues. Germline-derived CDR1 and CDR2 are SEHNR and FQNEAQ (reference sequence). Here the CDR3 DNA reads TGTGCCAGCAGCCCCTTTTTTAGTGAGCAGTTCTTC. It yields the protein CASSPFFSEQFF.

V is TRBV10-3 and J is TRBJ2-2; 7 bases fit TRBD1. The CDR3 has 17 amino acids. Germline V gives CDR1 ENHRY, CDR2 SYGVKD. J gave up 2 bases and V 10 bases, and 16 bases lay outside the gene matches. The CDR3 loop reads CATNQPLGQINTGELFF. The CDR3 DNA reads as TGTGCCACCAACCAACCCTTGGGACAGATTAACACCGGGGAGCTGTTTTTT.

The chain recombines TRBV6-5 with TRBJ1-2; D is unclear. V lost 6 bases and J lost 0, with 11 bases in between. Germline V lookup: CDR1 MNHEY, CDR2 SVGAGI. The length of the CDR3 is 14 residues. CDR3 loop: CASRSRTPNYGYTF. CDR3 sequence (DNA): TGTGCCAGCAGATCCAGAACCCCTAACTATGGCTACACCTTC.

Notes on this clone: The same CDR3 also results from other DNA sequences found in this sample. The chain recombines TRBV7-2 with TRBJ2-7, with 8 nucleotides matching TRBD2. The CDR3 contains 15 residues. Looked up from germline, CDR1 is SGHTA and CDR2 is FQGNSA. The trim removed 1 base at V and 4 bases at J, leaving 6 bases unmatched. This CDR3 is CASSLERGGPYEQYF. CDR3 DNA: TGTGCCAGCAGCTTAGAGCGCGGGGGGCCATACGAGCAGTACTTC. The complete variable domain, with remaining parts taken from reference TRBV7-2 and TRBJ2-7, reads GAGVSQSPSNKVTEKGKDVELRCDPISGHTALYWYRQSLGQGLEFLIYFQGNSAPDKSGLPSDRFSAERTGGSVSTLTIQRTQQEDSAVYLCASSLERGGPYEQYFGPGTRLTVT.

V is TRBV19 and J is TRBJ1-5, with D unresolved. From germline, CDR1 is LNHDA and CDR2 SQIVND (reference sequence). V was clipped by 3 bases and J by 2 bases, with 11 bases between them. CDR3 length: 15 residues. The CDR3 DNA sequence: TGTGCCAGTAGTATCAACATGTATGGCAATCAGCCCCAGCATTTT. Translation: CASSINMYGNQPQHF.